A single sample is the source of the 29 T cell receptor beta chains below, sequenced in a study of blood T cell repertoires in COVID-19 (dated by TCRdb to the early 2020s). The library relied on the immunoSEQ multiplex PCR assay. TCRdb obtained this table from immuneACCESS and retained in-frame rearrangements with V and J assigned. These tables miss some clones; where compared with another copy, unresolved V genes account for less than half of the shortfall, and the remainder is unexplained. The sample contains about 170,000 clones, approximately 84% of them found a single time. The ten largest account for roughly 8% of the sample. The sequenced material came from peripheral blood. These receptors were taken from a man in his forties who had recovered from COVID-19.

Written as DNA, the CDR3 is TGTGCCAGCTCGAATAGTCCGGTAGTAAATGAGCAGTTCTTC. Translation gives CASSNSPVVNEQFF. The V call is TRBV6-5, the J call TRBJ2-1, with D unclear. The CDR3 consists of 14 residues. The V end lost 8 bases, the J end lost 7 bases, and 18 bases lay between the germline ends. CDR1 and CDR2 from the germline V gene are MNHEY and SVGAGI.

In DNA, the CDR3 is TGTGCCAGCAGCAACTACAGGACCGGCGAGCAGTACTTC. Translated, it gives CASSNYRTGEQYF. The rearrangement uses TRBV7-9 and TRBJ2-7; D is possibly TRBD1 (5 bases). CDR3 size: 13 residues. Per germline, CDR1 SEHNR and CDR2 FQNEAQ (reference sequence). The germline V and J ends were trimmed by 5 bases and 6 bases, with 14 bases remaining between them.

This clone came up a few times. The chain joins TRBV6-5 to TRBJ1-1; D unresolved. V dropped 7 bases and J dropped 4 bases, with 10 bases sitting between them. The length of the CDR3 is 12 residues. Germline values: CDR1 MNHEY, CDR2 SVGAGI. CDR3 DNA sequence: TGTGCCAGCATCTACGAGGGCACTGAAGCTTTCTTT. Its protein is CASIYEGTEAFF.

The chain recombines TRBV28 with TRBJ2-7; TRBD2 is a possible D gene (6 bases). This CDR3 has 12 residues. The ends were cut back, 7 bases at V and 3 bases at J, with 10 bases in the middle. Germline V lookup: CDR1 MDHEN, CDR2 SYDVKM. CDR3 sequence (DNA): TGTGCCAGCAACGCGGGGAACTACGAGCAGTACTTC. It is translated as CASNAGNYEQYF. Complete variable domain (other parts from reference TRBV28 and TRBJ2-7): DVKVTQSSRYLVKRTGEKVFLECVQDMDHENMFWYRQDPGLGLRLIYFSYDVKMKEKGDIPEGYSVSREKKERFSLILESASTNQTSMYLCASNAGNYEQYFGPGTRLTVT.

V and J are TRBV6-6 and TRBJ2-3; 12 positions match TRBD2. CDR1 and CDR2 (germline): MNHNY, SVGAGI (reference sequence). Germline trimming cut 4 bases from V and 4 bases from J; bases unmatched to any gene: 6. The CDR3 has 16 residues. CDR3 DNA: TGTGCCAGCAGTTCAGGACTAGCGGGATCCGCAGATACGCAGTATTTT. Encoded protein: CASSSGLAGSADTQYF.

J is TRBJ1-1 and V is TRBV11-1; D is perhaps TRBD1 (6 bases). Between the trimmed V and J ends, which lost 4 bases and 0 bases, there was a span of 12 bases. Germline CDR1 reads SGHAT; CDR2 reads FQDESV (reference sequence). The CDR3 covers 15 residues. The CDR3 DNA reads TGTGCCAGCAGCTACCAACAGGGCATGAACACTGAAGCTTTCTTT. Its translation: CASSYQQGMNTEAFF.

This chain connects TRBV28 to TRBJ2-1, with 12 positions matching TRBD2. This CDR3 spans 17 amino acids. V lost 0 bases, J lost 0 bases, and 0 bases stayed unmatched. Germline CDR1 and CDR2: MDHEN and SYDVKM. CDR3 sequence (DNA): TGTGCCAGCAGTTTATGGGGACTAGCGGGCTCCTACAATGAGCAGTTCTTC. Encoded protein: CASSLWGLAGSYNEQFF.

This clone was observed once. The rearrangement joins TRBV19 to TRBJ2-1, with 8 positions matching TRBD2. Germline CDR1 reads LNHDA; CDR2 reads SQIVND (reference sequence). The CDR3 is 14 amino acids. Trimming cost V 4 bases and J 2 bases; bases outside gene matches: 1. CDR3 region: CASSKLAAYNEQFF. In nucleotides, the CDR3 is TGTGCCAGTAGTAAACTAGCGGCCTACAATGAGCAGTTCTTC.

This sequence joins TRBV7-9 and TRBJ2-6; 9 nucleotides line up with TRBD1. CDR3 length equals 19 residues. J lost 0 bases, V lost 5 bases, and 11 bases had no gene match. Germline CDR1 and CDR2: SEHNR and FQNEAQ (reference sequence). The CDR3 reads CASSRIRDRVVSGANVLTF. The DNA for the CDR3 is TGTGCCAGCAGCCGAATCCGGGACAGGGTGGTCTCTGGGGCCAACGTCCTGACTTTC.

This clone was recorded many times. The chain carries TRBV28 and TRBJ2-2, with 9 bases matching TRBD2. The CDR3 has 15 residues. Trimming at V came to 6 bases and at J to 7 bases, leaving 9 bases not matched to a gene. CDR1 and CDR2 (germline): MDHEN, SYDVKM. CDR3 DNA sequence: TGTGCCAGCAGCATAGCGGGAGCAGAGAGCGGGGAGCTGTTTTTT. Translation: CASSIAGAESGELFF.

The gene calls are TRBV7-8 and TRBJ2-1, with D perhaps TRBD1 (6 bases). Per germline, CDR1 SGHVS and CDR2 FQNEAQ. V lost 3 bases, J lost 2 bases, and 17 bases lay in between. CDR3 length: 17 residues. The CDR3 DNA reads TGTGCCAGCAGCTTGTACAGGGTCGCAAATGCCTACAATGAGCAGTTCTTC. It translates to CASSLYRVANAYNEQFF.

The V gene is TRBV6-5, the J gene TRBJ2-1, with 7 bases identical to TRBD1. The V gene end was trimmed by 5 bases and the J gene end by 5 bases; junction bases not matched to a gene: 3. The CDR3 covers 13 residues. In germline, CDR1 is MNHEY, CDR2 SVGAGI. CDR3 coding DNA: TGTGCCAGCAGTCCTGACAGGGACAATGAGCAGTTCTTC. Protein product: CASSPDRDNEQFF.

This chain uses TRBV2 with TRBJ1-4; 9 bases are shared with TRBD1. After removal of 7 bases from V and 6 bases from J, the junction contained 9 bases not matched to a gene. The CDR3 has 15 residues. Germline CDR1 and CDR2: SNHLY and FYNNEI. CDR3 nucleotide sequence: TGTGCCAGCAAGCCTAACAGGGGGCGCTATGAAAAACTGTTTTTT. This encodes CASKPNRGRYEKLFF.

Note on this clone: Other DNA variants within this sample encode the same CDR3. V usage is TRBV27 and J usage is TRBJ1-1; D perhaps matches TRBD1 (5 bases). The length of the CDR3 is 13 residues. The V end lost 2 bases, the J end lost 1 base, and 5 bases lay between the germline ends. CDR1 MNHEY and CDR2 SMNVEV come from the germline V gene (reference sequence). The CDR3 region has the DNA TGTGCCAGCAGTTTACAGGGGAACACTGAAGCTTTCTTT. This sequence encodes CASSLQGNTEAFF.

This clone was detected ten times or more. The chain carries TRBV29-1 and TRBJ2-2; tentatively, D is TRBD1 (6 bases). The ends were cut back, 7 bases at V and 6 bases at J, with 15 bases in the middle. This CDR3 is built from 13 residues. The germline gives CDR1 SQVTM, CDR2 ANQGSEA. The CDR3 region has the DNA TGCAGCGGTAGTAAACAGGGAGCCGGGGAGCTGTTTTTT. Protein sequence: CSGSKQGAGELFF.

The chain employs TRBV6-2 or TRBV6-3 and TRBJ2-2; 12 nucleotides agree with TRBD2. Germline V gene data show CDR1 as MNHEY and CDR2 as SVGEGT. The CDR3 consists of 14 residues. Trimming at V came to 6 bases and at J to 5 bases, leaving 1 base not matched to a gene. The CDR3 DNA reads TGTGCCAGCAGCGGGACTAGCGGGACCGGGGAGCTGTTTTTT. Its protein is CASSGTSGTGELFF.

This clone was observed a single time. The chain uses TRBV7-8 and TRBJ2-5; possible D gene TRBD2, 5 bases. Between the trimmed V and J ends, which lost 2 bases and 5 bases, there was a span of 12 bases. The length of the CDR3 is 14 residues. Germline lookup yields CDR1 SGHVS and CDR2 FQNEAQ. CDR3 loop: CASSLQLASETQYF. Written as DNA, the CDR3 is TGTGCCAGCAGCTTACAGCTAGCATCGGAGACCCAGTACTTC.

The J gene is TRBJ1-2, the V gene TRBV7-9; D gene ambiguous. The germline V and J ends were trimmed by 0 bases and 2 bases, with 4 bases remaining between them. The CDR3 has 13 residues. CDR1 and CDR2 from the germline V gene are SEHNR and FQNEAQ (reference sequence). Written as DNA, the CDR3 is TGTGCCAGCAGCTTAGCGGCCAACTATGGCTACACCTTC. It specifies CASSLAANYGYTF. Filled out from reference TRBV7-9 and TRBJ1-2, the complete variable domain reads DTGVSQNPRHKITKRGQNVTFRCDPISEHNRLYWYRQTLGQGPEFLTYFQNEAQLEKSRLLSDRFSAERPKGSFSTLEIQRTEQGDSAMYLCASSLAANYGYTFGSGTRLTVV.

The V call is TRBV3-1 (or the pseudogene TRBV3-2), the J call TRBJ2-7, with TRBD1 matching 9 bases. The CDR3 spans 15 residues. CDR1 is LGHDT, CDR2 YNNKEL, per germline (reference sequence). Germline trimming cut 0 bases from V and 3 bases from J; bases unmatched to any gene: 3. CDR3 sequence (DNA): TGTGCCAGCAGCCAAGAGGGACAGGGAGGCTACGAGCAGTACTTC. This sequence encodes CASSQEGQGGYEQYF.

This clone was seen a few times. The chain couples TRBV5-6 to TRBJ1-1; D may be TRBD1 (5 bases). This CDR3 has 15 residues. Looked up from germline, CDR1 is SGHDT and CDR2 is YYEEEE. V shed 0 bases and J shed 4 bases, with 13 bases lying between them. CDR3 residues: CASSLGAGDSTEAFF. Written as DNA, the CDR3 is TGTGCCAGCAGCTTGGGGGCGGGAGACAGCACTGAAGCTTTCTTT. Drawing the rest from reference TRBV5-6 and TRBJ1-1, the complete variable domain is DAGVTQSPTHLIKTRGQQVTLRCSPKSGHDTVSWYQQALGQGPQFIFQYYEEEERQRGNFPDRFSGHQFPNYSSELNVNALLLGDSALYLCASSLGAGDSTEAFFGQGTRLTVV.

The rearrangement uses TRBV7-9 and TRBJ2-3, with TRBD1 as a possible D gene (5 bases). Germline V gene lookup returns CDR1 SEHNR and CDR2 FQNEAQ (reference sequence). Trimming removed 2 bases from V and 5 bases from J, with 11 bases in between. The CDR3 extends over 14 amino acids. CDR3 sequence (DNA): TGTGCCAGCAGCTTACGTCAGGGCGTAGATACGCAGTATTTT. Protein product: CASSLRQGVDTQYF. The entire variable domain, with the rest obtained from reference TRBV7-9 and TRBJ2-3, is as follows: DTGVSQNPRHKITKRGQNVTFRCDPISEHNRLYWYRQTLGQGPEFLTYFQNEAQLEKSRLLSDRFSAERPKGSFSTLEIQRTEQGDSAMYLCASSLRQGVDTQYFGPGTRLTVL.

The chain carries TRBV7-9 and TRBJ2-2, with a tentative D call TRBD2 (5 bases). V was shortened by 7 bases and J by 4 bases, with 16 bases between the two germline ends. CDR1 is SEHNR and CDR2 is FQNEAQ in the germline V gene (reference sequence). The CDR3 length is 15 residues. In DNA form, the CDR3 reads TGTGCCAGCACCTCGAGGGTGTCGAGCACCGGGGAGCTGTTTTTT. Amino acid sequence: CASTSRVSSTGELFF.

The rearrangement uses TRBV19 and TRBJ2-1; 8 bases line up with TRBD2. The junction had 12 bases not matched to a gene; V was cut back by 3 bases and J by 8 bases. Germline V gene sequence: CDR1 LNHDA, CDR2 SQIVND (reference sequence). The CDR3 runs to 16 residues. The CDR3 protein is CASSIGLALGVDEQFF. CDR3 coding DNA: TGTGCCAGTAGTATCGGACTAGCACTGGGGGTTGATGAGCAGTTCTTC. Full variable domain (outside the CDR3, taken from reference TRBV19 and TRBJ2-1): DGGITQSPKYLFRKEGQNVTLSCEQNLNHDAMYWYRQDPGQGLRLIYYSQIVNDFQKGDIAEGYSVSREKKESFPLTVTSAQKNPTAFYLCASSIGLALGVDEQFFGPGTRLTVL.

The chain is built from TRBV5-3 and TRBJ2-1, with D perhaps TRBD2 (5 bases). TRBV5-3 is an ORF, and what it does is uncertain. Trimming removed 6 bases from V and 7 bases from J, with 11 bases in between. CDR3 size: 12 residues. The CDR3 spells CARNRGLNEQFF. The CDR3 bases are TGTGCCAGAAATAGAGGGTTGAATGAGCAGTTCTTC.

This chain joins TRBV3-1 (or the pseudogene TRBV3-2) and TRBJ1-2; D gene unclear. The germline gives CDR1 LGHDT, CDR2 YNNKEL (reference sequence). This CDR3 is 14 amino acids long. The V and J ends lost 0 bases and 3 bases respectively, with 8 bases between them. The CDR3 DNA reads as TGTGCCAGCAGCCAAGATTCGGGGTACTATGGCTACACCTTC. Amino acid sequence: CASSQDSGYYGYTF.

CDR3 in DNA: TGTGCCAGCTCCTCCTCGGACAGGGAGAATTCACCCCTCCACTTT. Residues: CASSSSDRENSPLHF. This chain links TRBV18 with TRBJ1-6; 8 bases are shared with TRBD1. The CDR3 is 15 residues long. Germline values: CDR1 KGHSH, CDR2 LQKENI. Trimming removed 6 bases from V and 7 bases from J; junction bases left unmatched: 8.

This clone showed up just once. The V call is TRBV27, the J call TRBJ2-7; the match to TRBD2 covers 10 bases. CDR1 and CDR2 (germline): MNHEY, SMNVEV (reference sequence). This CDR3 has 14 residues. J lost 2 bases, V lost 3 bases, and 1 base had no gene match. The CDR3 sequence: CASSFTSGAYEQYF. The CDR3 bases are TGTGCCAGCAGTTTTACTAGCGGGGCCTACGAGCAGTACTTC.

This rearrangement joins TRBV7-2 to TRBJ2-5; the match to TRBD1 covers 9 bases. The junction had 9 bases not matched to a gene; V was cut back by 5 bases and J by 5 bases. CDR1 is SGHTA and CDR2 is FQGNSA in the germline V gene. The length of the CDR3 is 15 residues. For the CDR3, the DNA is TGTGCCAGCAGCACCCACGGGACAGGGACCGAGACCCAGTACTTC. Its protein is CASSTHGTGTETQYF. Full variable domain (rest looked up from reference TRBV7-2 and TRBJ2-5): GAGVSQSPSNKVTEKGKDVELRCDPISGHTALYWYRQSLGQGLEFLIYFQGNSAPDKSGLPSDRFSAERTGGSVSTLTIQRTQQEDSAVYLCASSTHGTGTETQYFGPGTRLLVL.

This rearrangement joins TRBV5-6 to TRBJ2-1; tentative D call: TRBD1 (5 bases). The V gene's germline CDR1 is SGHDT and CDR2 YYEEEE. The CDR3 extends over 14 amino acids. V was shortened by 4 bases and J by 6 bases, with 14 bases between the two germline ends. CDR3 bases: TGTGCCAGCAGCCATGGGGCAGGCTCCAATGAGCAGTTCTTC. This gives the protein CASSHGAGSNEQFF. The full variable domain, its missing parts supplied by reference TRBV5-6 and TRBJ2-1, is DAGVTQSPTHLIKTRGQQVTLRCSPKSGHDTVSWYQQALGQGPQFIFQYYEEEERQRGNFPDRFSGHQFPNYSSELNVNALLLGDSALYLCASSHGAGSNEQFFGPGTRLTVL.